One sample yielded the 31 T cell receptor beta chains listed below, sequenced in a study of blood T cell repertoires in COVID-19. TCRdb's copy holds only in-frame clones and misses some; the assay was immunoSEQ multiplex PCR. Of some 77,000 clones listed, roughly 79% are singletons. Input material: peripheral blood. The source of these receptors is a woman in her 70s with acute or convalescent COVID-19.

This chain links TRBV5-1 with TRBJ1-1; D not certain. The CDR3 consists of 13 residues. V lost 4 bases and J lost 6, with 13 bases in between. Germline V gene data show CDR1 as SGHRS and CDR2 as YFSETQ. CDR3 DNA: TGCGCCAGCAGCCCCCCCAAGGCGGCTGAAGCTTTCTTT. Translation gives CASSPPKAAEAFF.

V usage is TRBV2 and J usage is TRBJ2-7; weak D call: TRBD2 (6 bases). Trimming removed 7 bases from V and 12 bases from J, with 16 bases in between. Germline V lookup: CDR1 SNHLY, CDR2 FYNNEI. CDR3 length equals 11 residues. The DNA for the CDR3 is TGTGCCAGCACCTCGGGCGGGGATCCGTACTTC. Protein sequence: CASTSGGDPYF. Based on the CDR3 plus reference TRBV2 and TRBJ2-7, the full variable domain is EPEVTQTPSHQVTQMGQEVILRCVPISNHLYFYWYRQILGQKVEFLVSFYNNEISEKSEIFDDQFSVERPDGSNFTLKIRSTKLEDSAMYFCASTSGGDPYFGPGTRLTVT.

This chain uses TRBV18 with TRBJ1-4; D remains unclear. Germline V gene data show CDR1 as KGHSH and CDR2 as LQKENI. With 2 bases removed from V and 3 bases from J, the gap between germline ends came to 7 bases. The CDR3 consists of 14 residues. CDR3 sequence: CASSPVNSNEKLFF. Written as DNA, the CDR3 is TGTGCCAGCTCACCAGTCAATTCTAATGAAAAACTGTTTTTT.

The chain employs TRBV7-9 and TRBJ2-5, with 8 bases matching TRBD1. The germline V gene has CDR1 SEHNR and CDR2 FQNEAQ (reference sequence). After removal of 5 bases from V and 2 bases from J, the junction contained 4 bases not matched to a gene. This CDR3 region has 14 residues. In nucleotides, the CDR3 is TGTGCCAGCAGCCCGACAGGGGTACAAGAGACCCAGTACTTC. Translating it yields CASSPTGVQETQYF.

The chain combines TRBV30 with TRBJ2-3; possible D gene TRBD2, 5 bases. CDR3 length equals 16 residues. The germline gives CDR1 GTSNPN, CDR2 SVGIG (reference sequence). The germline V and J ends were trimmed by 0 bases and 2 bases, with 15 bases remaining between them. The CDR3 is CAWSVMPGFPTDTQYF. In DNA, the CDR3 is TGTGCCTGGAGTGTAATGCCGGGATTTCCCACAGATACGCAGTATTTT.

V is TRBV13 and J is TRBJ2-7; 16 bases are a match to TRBD2. Trimming took 3 bases from V and 3 from J; bases not matched to a gene: 8. Looked up from germline, CDR1 is PRHDT and CDR2 is FYEKMQ (reference sequence). CDR3 length equals 18 residues. The CDR3 DNA reads TGTGCCAGCAGCTTTCGGGGACTAGCGGGAGGGAGTATCTACGAGCAGTACTTC. Its protein is CASSFRGLAGGSIYEQYF.

The chain couples TRBV7-9 to TRBJ2-3; 15 positions match TRBD2. Germline lookup yields CDR1 SEHNR and CDR2 FQNEAQ (reference sequence). The CDR3 loop spans 16 amino acids. The V gene end was trimmed by 5 bases and the J gene end by 5 bases; junction bases not matched to a gene: 5. The CDR3 protein is CASSPGLAGGGDTQYF. The DNA of the CDR3 is TGTGCCAGCAGCCCGGGACTAGCGGGGGGTGGAGATACGCAGTATTTT.

The chain joins TRBV4-1 to TRBJ2-1, with D possibly TRBD1 on 6 matching bases. Trimming removed 4 bases from V and 14 bases from J, with 21 bases in between. Germline CDR1 reads MGHRA; CDR2 reads YSYEKL. The CDR3 covers 14 residues. The CDR3 DNA sequence: TGCGCCAGCAGCCCTCCCGGCCAGGGGATGCCTAAGTTCTTC. Its translation is CASSPPGQGMPKFF.

The chain uses TRBV28 and TRBJ1-1, with 7 bases lining up with TRBD1. There are 11 residues in the CDR3. With V trimmed by 8 bases and J by 10 bases, 7 bases remained unmatched. The V gene's germline CDR1 is MDHEN and CDR2 SYDVKM. The CDR3 DNA follows: TGTGCCAGCGGGTCACAGGGGAGAGCTTTCTTT. Translated: CASGSQGRAFF.

The rearrangement links TRBV18 to TRBJ2-1; maybe TRBD2 (6 bases). This CDR3 has 17 residues. Per the germline V gene, CDR1 is KGHSH and CDR2 is LQKENI. V was cut by 3 bases and J by 4 bases, with 19 bases left in between. The CDR3 region is CASSPLGGVAEYNEQFF. The CDR3 DNA reads TGTGCCAGCTCACCCCTAGGCGGGGTAGCGGAATACAATGAGCAGTTCTTC.

The chain employs TRBV6-5 and TRBJ2-7; D is uncertain. The CDR3 covers 14 residues. The V end was cut by 0 bases, the J end by 1 base, with 7 bases between. The germline CDR1 and CDR2 sequences are MNHEY and SVGAGI. The CDR3 region is CASSYSWQSYEQYF. The DNA of the CDR3 is TGTGCCAGCAGTTACTCTTGGCAGTCCTACGAGCAGTACTTC.

This sequence joins TRBV19 and TRBJ1-3; D uncertain. The CDR3 runs to 15 residues. CDR1 LNHDA and CDR2 SQIVND come from the germline V gene (reference sequence). The germline V and J ends were trimmed by 7 bases and 4 bases, with 17 bases remaining between them. The CDR3 loop is CASIKGPGRGNTIYF. CDR3 bases: TGTGCCAGTATCAAAGGACCGGGGAGGGGAAACACCATATATTTT.

The CDR3: CASSLEPPGEQYF. In DNA, the CDR3 is TGTGCCAGCAGCTTGGAACCTCCGGGGGAGCAGTACTTC. The rearrangement links TRBV5-4 to TRBJ2-7; a possible D gene is TRBD2 (5 bases). With 0 bases removed from V and 7 bases from J, the gap between germline ends came to 11 bases. Germline V lookup: CDR1 SGHNT, CDR2 YYREEE (reference sequence). The CDR3 length is 13 residues.

V gene TRBV29-1 combines with J gene TRBJ2-1; no reliable D call. In germline, CDR1 is SQVTM, CDR2 ANQGSEA. The CDR3 contains 13 residues. The V end lost 6 bases, the J end lost 7 bases, and 16 bases lay between the germline ends. The CDR3 spells CSVASTLRNEQFF. CDR3 nucleotides: TGCAGCGTAGCGAGCACATTGAGAAATGAGCAGTTCTTC.

DNA for the CDR3: TGTGCCAGCACCACCAGCCGGGGACTAGCGGGCCTAGGTGAGCAGTTCTTC. Protein sequence: CASTTSRGLAGLGEQFF. The chain uses TRBV28 and TRBJ2-1; 12 nucleotides line up with TRBD2. There are 17 residues in the CDR3. Trimming at V came to 7 bases and at J to 9 bases, leaving 16 bases not matched to a gene. Germline loops: CDR1 MDHEN, CDR2 SYDVKM.

V usage is TRBV7-2 and J usage is TRBJ1-2; the match to TRBD1 covers 8 bases. Trimming cost V 4 bases and J 7 bases; bases outside gene matches: 5. Germline V lookup: CDR1 SGHTA, CDR2 FQGNSA. The CDR3 runs 13 residues. The CDR3 here is CASSSDRVAGYTF. Written as DNA, the CDR3 is TGTGCCAGCAGCTCGGACAGGGTGGCTGGCTACACCTTC.

In this sample, this clone turned up a few times. V gene TRBV5-1 combines with J gene TRBJ2-1, with 12 bases aligning to TRBD1. The CDR3 length is 15 residues. The germline gives CDR1 SGHRS, CDR2 YFSETQ. After removal of 4 bases from V and 7 bases from J, the junction contained 6 bases not matched to a gene. The CDR3 DNA sequence: TGCGCCAGCAGCCCGCGGGACAGGGGGCGAAATGAGCAGTTCTTC. The encoded protein is CASSPRDRGRNEQFF.

V usage is TRBV28 and J usage is TRBJ2-4; the D gene is possibly TRBD2 (6 bases). Per germline, CDR1 MDHEN and CDR2 SYDVKM. The CDR3 runs to 14 residues. Trimming cost V 4 bases and J 2 bases, with 9 bases left between them. The CDR3 DNA follows: TGTGCCAGCAGTTCCGGGGGTACCAAAAACATTCAGTACTTC. Translation: CASSSGGTKNIQYF.

This clone has a handful of counts. This chain links TRBV20-1 with TRBJ2-1; D is undetermined. The CDR3 has 13 residues. The germline CDR1 and CDR2 sequences are DFQATT and SNEGSKA (reference sequence). Trimming stripped 3 bases from V and 0 bases from J, with 6 bases between. The CDR3 coding sequence is TGCAGTGCTAGTCCAGGCTCCTACAATGAGCAGTTCTTC. This codes for CSASPGSYNEQFF.

The chain carries TRBV6-1 and TRBJ2-7; 11 bases match TRBD1. The CDR3 has 16 amino acids. The trim removed 3 bases at V and 3 bases at J, leaving 7 bases unmatched. Germline V gene lookup returns CDR1 MNHNS and CDR2 SASEGT. CDR3 in DNA: TGTGCCAGCAGTGAGGTATTTGGGACAGGGGGCTACGAGCAGTACTTC. Translating it yields CASSEVFGTGGYEQYF.

The genes are TRBV19 and TRBJ2-7; TRBD2 matches at 7 bases. With 5 bases clipped from V and 6 bases from J, the junction kept 13 bases outside the gene matches. There are 15 residues in the CDR3. CDR1 is LNHDA and CDR2 is SQIVND in the germline V gene (reference sequence). In DNA, the CDR3 is TGTGCCAGTAGTGATTCTGGGGCGGGAGTGCGCGAGCAGTACTTC. This sequence encodes CASSDSGAGVREQYF.

The chain is built from TRBV29-1 and TRBJ1-1; tentative D call: TRBD1 (5 bases). The CDR3 is made up of 14 amino acids. CDR1 is SQVTM and CDR2 is ANQGSEA in the germline V gene. Trimming shortened V by 7 bases and J by 1 base, and 16 bases separated the two germline ends. The CDR3 reads CSARGRGSNTEAFF. CDR3 sequence (DNA): TGCAGCGCCCGAGGGAGGGGATCGAACACTGAAGCTTTCTTT.

The chain employs TRBV28 and TRBJ2-7; perhaps TRBD1 as D (5 bases). The CDR3 spans 13 residues. V was clipped by 8 bases and J by 0 bases, with 11 bases between them. Germline assignment: CDR1 MDHEN and CDR2 SYDVKM. The CDR3 nucleotides are TGTGCCAGCGATTCGACAGTCTCCTACGAGCAGTACTTC. Its protein is CASDSTVSYEQYF.

The chain links TRBV27 to TRBJ1-2; D remains unclear. The CDR3 loop spans 17 amino acids. The germline CDR1 and CDR2 sequences are MNHEY and SMNVEV (reference sequence). V was shortened by 1 base and J by 6 bases, with 21 bases between the two germline ends. The CDR3 loop reads CASSLFFRAIKGDGYTF. CDR3 bases: TGTGCCAGCAGTTTATTCTTTAGGGCAATCAAGGGAGATGGCTACACCTTC.

This clone was counted a single time. This chain joins TRBV19 and TRBJ1-1, with 8 positions matching TRBD1. Germline V gene lookup returns CDR1 LNHDA and CDR2 SQIVND (reference sequence). CDR3 size: 16 residues. Trimming removed 3 bases from V and 5 bases from J; junction bases left unmatched: 11. The CDR3 spells CASSMWPPQGVTEAFF. CDR3 in DNA: TGTGCCAGTAGTATGTGGCCCCCACAGGGGGTGACTGAAGCTTTCTTT.

V usage is TRBV5-1 and J usage is TRBJ2-3, with 7 bases identical to TRBD1. V was pared by 4 bases and J by 0 bases, with 11 bases of the junction left unmatched. Germline V gene sequence: CDR1 SGHRS, CDR2 YFSETQ. CDR3 length equals 17 residues. This chain's CDR3 is CASSPETTGSSTDTQYF. CDR3 in DNA: TGCGCCAGCAGCCCAGAAACGACAGGGTCTAGCACAGATACGCAGTATTTT.

The V and J genes are TRBV5-6 and TRBJ1-4, with D possibly TRBD1 on 6 matching bases. The germline V gene encodes CDR1 SGHDT and CDR2 YYEEEE. V lost 0 bases, J lost 5 bases, and 11 bases lay in between. This CDR3 has 15 residues. The CDR3 sequence is CASSLVRGLNEKLFF. The CDR3 DNA reads TGTGCCAGCAGCTTGGTCAGGGGATTAAATGAAAAACTGTTTTTT.

A single count supports this clone. The CDR3 DNA follows: TGCGCCAGCAGCCCACTAGCGGCGAGCTCCTACAATGAGCAGTTCTTC. It codes for CASSPLAASSYNEQFF. The rearrangement uses TRBV5-1 and TRBJ2-1; 8 bases match TRBD2. The CDR3 has 16 amino acids. Losses at the gene ends were 4 bases for V and 0 bases for J; bases not matched to a gene: 6. Germline CDR1 reads SGHRS; CDR2 reads YFSETQ.

The chain recombines TRBV4-1 with TRBJ1-4, with 7 bases matching TRBD1. CDR1 is MGHRA, CDR2 YSYEKL, per germline. J was trimmed by 3 bases and V by 4 bases; bases with no gene match: 8. The CDR3 consists of 16 residues. CDR3 in amino acids: CASSRDPGQSNEKLFF. CDR3 sequence (DNA): TGCGCCAGCAGCCGGGACCCGGGACAGTCTAATGAAAAACTGTTTTTT.

The J gene is TRBJ2-3, the V gene TRBV7-3, with 9 bases lining up with TRBD1. This CDR3 region has 18 residues. Germline CDR1 reads SGHTA; CDR2 reads FQGTGA. V was pared by 3 bases and J by 1 base, with 11 bases of the junction left unmatched. The CDR3 sequence is CASSFVPLGTGRTDTQYF. In DNA form, the CDR3 reads TGTGCCAGCAGCTTCGTCCCCTTAGGGACAGGGCGCACAGATACGCAGTATTTT.

The genes are TRBV7-9 and TRBJ2-2; 8 positions agree with TRBD1. Germline CDR1 is SEHNR and CDR2 is FQNEAQ (reference sequence). Unmatched junction bases numbered 15, after V lost 5 bases and J lost 4 bases. This CDR3 is 18 amino acids long. This CDR3 is CASSRGTGHRVGTGELFF. The CDR3 DNA sequence: TGTGCCAGCAGCCGGGGGACAGGACATCGGGTTGGCACCGGGGAGCTGTTTTTT.